The clone carrying this T cell receptor (beta chain) was counted between two and nine times. The data originate from a study of T-cell reconstitution after alpha-beta-depleted transplantation in children. Germline CDR1 and CDR2: SGHVS and FQNEAQ. The ends lost 5 bases at V and 10 bases at J; junction bases unmatched: 6. The CDR3 runs to 14 residues. Construction of the TCRbeta library involved unique molecular identifiers. TCRdb reprocessed the PCR reads via MiXCR and lists one record per CDR3 protein. The sample shows about 900,000 distinct CDR3 sequences, around 30% of them seen only once. The chain recombines TRBV7-8 with TRBJ1-4, with TRBD1 identical over 11 bases. The TCR sequence derives from a boy in the first two years of life who had a stem cell transplant for SCID, so the T cells may come from the graft donor. Here the sequenced sample was PBMCs, mostly from graft donor cells, taken 360 days after TCRalphabeta/CD19-depleted stem cell transplant. The CDR3 DNA reads TGTGCCAGCAGCCACAGGGGACAGGGGGGAAAACTGTTTTTT. Its translation: CASSHRGQGGKLFF.